A single sample gave rise to the 16 T cell receptor beta chains below, sequenced in a study of low-dose radiotherapy and immunotherapy resistance in tumors. Time point noted: after trial treatment. Treatment here: LDRT plus nivolumab, ipilimumab, low-dose cyclophosphamide and aspirin (RACIN trial). With TRAV- and TRBV-specific primers, first-strand cDNA was made, covering the alpha and beta chains. A roughly 20-cycle PCR with a constant-region primer and V-primer adapter amplified TCRs. MiXCR, run by TCRdb on the reads, gives a single entry per CDR3 protein. The sample holds approximately 100,000 distinct CDR3 sequences, roughly 20% seen once. The sequencing here drew on PBMCs, taken after low-dose radiotherapy plus immunotherapy. These receptor sequences come from a male donor with prostate cancer.

This clonotype was detected ten times or more. The chain employs TRBV20-1 and TRBJ2-1; a weak D match, TRBD2 (6 bases). CDR1 DFQATT and CDR2 SNEGSKA come from the germline V gene (reference sequence). The V end lost 8 bases, the J end lost 2 bases, and 19 bases lay between the germline ends. The CDR3 length is 15 residues. The CDR3 here is CSTIMTGRTYNEQFF. CDR3 nucleotide sequence: TGCAGTACAATTATGACGGGGAGGACCTACAATGAGCAGTTCTTC.

This clonotype was recorded at least ten times. The chain uses TRBV5-5 and TRBJ2-1; TRBD1 matches at 9 bases. The germline gives CDR1 SGHKS, CDR2 YYEKEE (reference sequence). V shed 4 bases and J 6 bases; nucleotides not matched to a gene: 8. CDR3 length: 15 residues. CDR3 DNA: TGTGCCAGCAGCCGGACAGGGGTTGCCTCCAATGAGCAGTTCTTC. Its protein is CASSRTGVASNEQFF.

This clonotype showed up many times. V and J are TRBV29-1 and TRBJ2-5; 12 nucleotides agree with TRBD2. Germline V gene data show CDR1 as SQVTM and CDR2 as ANQGSEA. The CDR3 is made up of 13 amino acids. V dropped 4 bases and J dropped 3; count of bases not matched to a gene: 0. The DNA of the CDR3 is TGCAGCGTTGGGACTAGCGGGGAAGAGACCCAGTACTTC. It specifies CSVGTSGEETQYF. Combining the CDR3 with reference TRBV29-1 and TRBJ2-5 gives the whole variable domain SAVISQKPSRDICQRGTSLTIQCQVDSQVTMMFWYRQQPGQSLTLIATANQGSEATYESGFVIDKFPISRPNLTFSTLTVSNMSPEDSSIYLCSVGTSGEETQYFGPGTRLLVL.

This clonotype was counted many times. The genes are TRBV27 and TRBJ1-2; 9 bases line up with TRBD1. The trim removed 4 bases at V and 8 bases at J, leaving 11 bases unmatched. CDR1 is MNHEY, CDR2 SMNVEV, per germline (reference sequence). CDR3 length equals 15 residues. The CDR3 coding sequence is TGTGCCAGCAGTTATACCGGGACAGGGTTGCAAGGCTACACCTTC. It yields the protein CASSYTGTGLQGYTF.

This clonotype appeared once. A read error is likely here: a far larger clone is one base away. The J gene is TRBJ2-1, the V gene TRBV6-5, with 9 bases identical to TRBD2. With V trimmed by 5 bases and J by 13 bases, 15 bases remained unmatched. This CDR3 is built from 15 residues. CDR1 and CDR2 from the germline V gene are MNHEY and SVGAGI. The CDR3 region is CASSRVAGDQETQFF. The CDR3 nucleotides read TGTGCCAGCAGTCGAGTAGCGGGGGATCAAGAGACCCAGTTCTTC.

This clonotype was detected ten times or more. The CDR3 DNA reads as TGCAGCCCACACCGAACCCGGCAGGGTTGCAATCAGCCCCAGCATTTT. Amino acids: CSPHRTRQGCNQPQHF. The chain carries TRBV29-1 and TRBJ1-5; possible D gene TRBD1, 5 bases. This CDR3 contains 16 residues. CDR1 is SQVTM and CDR2 is ANQGSEA in the germline V gene. V lost 8 bases to trimming and J lost 2 bases, with 22 bases between them.

This clonotype was counted between two and nine times. Only one base separates this from a far larger clonotype, so it likely reflects a read error. The chain has TRBV6-6 and TRBJ1-1, with D possibly matching TRBD1 (5 bases). V was pared by 2 bases and J by 1 base, with 8 bases between. The CDR3 length is 14 residues. Looked up from germline, CDR1 is MNHNY and CDR2 is SVGAGI (reference sequence). CDR3 DNA sequence: TGTGCCAGCAGTTACGGGGGGGGGAACACTGAAGCTTTCTTT. Protein: CASSYGGGNTEAFF.

The gene calls are TRBV2 and TRBJ2-1, with 14 nucleotides matching TRBD2. V shed 6 bases, J shed 6 bases, and the junction held 10 bases outside the gene matches. This CDR3 comprises 17 residues. The germline gives CDR1 SNHLY, CDR2 FYNNEI. The CDR3 sequence is CASRLGLAGALGNEQFF. The CDR3, as DNA: TGTGCCAGCAGGCTGGGACTAGCGGGGGCCCTCGGCAATGAGCAGTTCTTC.

V is TRBV5-1 and J is TRBJ2-3; the D is unclear. The V and J ends lost 5 bases and 5 bases respectively, with 21 bases between them. CDR3 size: 16 residues. The germline V gene encodes CDR1 SGHRS and CDR2 YFSETQ. CDR3 sequence reads: CASRSVFEMQRDTQYF. The CDR3 coding sequence is TGCGCCAGCAGGTCGGTGTTTGAGATGCAGAGAGATACGCAGTATTTT.

This clonotype was counted many times. For the CDR3, the DNA is TGTGCCTGGAGAGCAACAGGGGCCACTGAAGCTTTCTTT. Its protein is CAWRATGATEAFF. V is TRBV30 and J is TRBJ1-1; TRBD1 matches 7 bases. Germline CDR1 reads GTSNPN; CDR2 reads SVGIG (reference sequence). This CDR3 comprises 13 residues. V lost 3 bases and J lost 4; bases outside the gene matches: 5.

This clonotype was counted ten times or more. The chain recombines TRBV10-3 with TRBJ2-1, with D perhaps TRBD2 (6 bases). CDR1 and CDR2 from the germline V gene are ENHRY and SYGVKD. Between the trimmed V and J ends, which lost 8 bases and 7 bases, there was a span of 6 bases. The CDR3 has 10 residues. CDR3 sequence reads: CAIRGNEQFF. CDR3 coding DNA: TGTGCCATCCGGGGGAATGAGCAGTTCTTC.

This clonotype has just a few counts. This sequence joins TRBV27 and TRBJ2-7; no firm D call. The CDR3 consists of 13 residues. Germline CDR1 MNHEY, CDR2 SMNVEV (reference sequence). Deletions cut 2 bases from V and 3 bases from J, with 8 bases between. The DNA for the CDR3 is TGTGCCAGCAGTTTAGCAGGAAACTACGAGCAGTACTTC. This sequence encodes CASSLAGNYEQYF.

This clonotype was recorded many times. This chain links TRBV7-9 with TRBJ1-1; 8 positions match TRBD1. V gave up 5 bases and J gave up 1 base; unmatched junction bases: 6. Per the germline V gene, CDR1 is SEHNR and CDR2 is FQNEAQ (reference sequence). This CDR3 is 15 amino acids long. The CDR3 here is CASSTGTGSNTEAFF. The CDR3 nucleotides read TGTGCCAGCAGCACCGGGACAGGATCGAACACTGAAGCTTTCTTT.

This clonotype was found many times. The chain is built from TRBV4-3 and TRBJ2-5; no firm D call. The V end lost 4 bases, the J end lost 4 bases, and 13 bases lay between the germline ends. The length of the CDR3 is 14 residues. The germline CDR1 and CDR2 sequences are LGHNA and YSLEER. The CDR3 DNA reads TGCGCCAGCAGCCGCGGTACTGCCCCAGAGACCCAGTACTTC. It yields the protein CASSRGTAPETQYF.

This clonotype was seen at least ten times. V and J are TRBV4-1 and TRBJ2-5; 8 positions agree with TRBD2. Per germline, CDR1 MGHRA and CDR2 YSYEKL. V lost 4 bases, J lost 4 bases, and 8 bases stayed unmatched. CDR3 size: 15 residues. The DNA for the CDR3 is TGCGCCAGCAGCCTTCTCGGACTAGCTGGAGAGACCCAGTACTTC. It is translated as CASSLLGLAGETQYF.

Concerning this clonotype: It is likely a read error: a sequence one base away is far more abundant. The rearrangement links TRBV29-1 to TRBJ2-4; a weak D match, TRBD1 (7 bases). V lost 6 bases to trimming and J lost 13 bases, with 22 bases between them. The CDR3 contains 13 residues. Germline V gives CDR1 SQVTM, CDR2 ANQGSEA. CDR3 protein: CSVRGLDYNEQYF. CDR3 coding DNA: TGCAGCGTGAGGGGGCTGGACTACAATGAGCAGTACTTC.